This T cell receptor (beta chain) emerged from a study of T cell responses to AZD1222 COVID-19 vaccine. About the study: Recipients boosted at about 4 weeks or about 12 weeks are pooled. Study-wide results and caveats: Spike-spanning, vaccine-associated CD4 TCRs were dominant at 160-218 and 743-854. Clonal diversity may have been underestimated in mostly white British donors.

Comments on this clone: Its antigen is not identified.

The V end lost 4 bases, the J end lost 4 bases, and 14 bases lay between the germline ends. The CDR3 loop spans 14 amino acids. CDR1 and CDR2 (germline): SGHTA, FQGNSA. This table comes from immunoSEQ multiplex PCR, and its TCRdb copy is limited to in-frame clones, with some not included. Of approximately 120,000 clones listed, 70% to 90% are singletons. Sequenced material: peripheral blood, taken on day 0 of AZD1222 vaccination. The V call is TRBV7-2, the J call TRBJ2-7; D is perhaps TRBD2 (6 bases). The receptor comes from an adult in good health. CDR3 sequence (DNA): TGTGCCAGCAGCTCAGGGATGCGGGAATACGAGCAGTACTTC. Amino acids: CASSSGMREYEQYF. Complete variable domain (other parts from reference TRBV7-2 and TRBJ2-7): GAGVSQSPSNKVTEKGKDVELRCDPISGHTALYWYRQSLGQGLEFLIYFQGNSAPDKSGLPSDRFSAERTGGSVSTLTIQRTQQEDSAVYLCASSSGMREYEQYFGPGTRLTVT.